One sample yielded the 29 T cell receptor beta chains listed below, sequenced in a study of cytomegalovirus exposure and HLA in healthy donors. Primers included in the PCR were 60 Vbeta and 13 Jbeta primers. Assay used: immunoSEQ multiplex PCR; TCRdb lists only in-frame clones, some missing. The sample comprises about 73,000 clones, about 81% of which are singletons, and around 12% rests with the top ten. The specimen sequenced was PBMCs. The source is a man aged 65 to 79 in good health and CMV-seronegative.

The rearrangement uses TRBV10-1 and TRBJ1-1; TRBD1 matches at 8 bases. The germline CDR1 and CDR2 sequences are WNHNN and SYGVQD (reference sequence). The junction had 4 bases not matched to a gene; V was cut back by 2 bases and J by 8 bases. The CDR3 is made up of 13 amino acids. CDR3 loop: CASSERTGREAFF. The CDR3 nucleotides read TGCGCCAGCAGTGAGCGGACAGGGCGAGAAGCTTTCTTT.

The CDR3, as DNA: TGTGCCAGCAGCATCTGGACTAGCGGGAGAACAGATACGCAGTATTTT. Its protein product is CASSIWTSGRTDTQYF. The J gene is TRBJ2-3, the V gene TRBV7-9, with TRBD2 matching 13 bases. CDR1 is SEHNR and CDR2 is FQNEAQ in the germline V gene (reference sequence). The J segment lost 3 bases and the V segment lost 5 bases, leaving 5 bases of the junction unmatched. The CDR3 is 16 amino acids.

J is TRBJ1-2 and V is TRBV2, with a tentative D call TRBD1 (6 bases). V lost 6 bases and J 1 base, leaving 18 bases between the germline ends. This CDR3 comprises 16 residues. Germline CDR1 SNHLY, CDR2 FYNNEI. The CDR3 nucleotides are TGTGCCAGCAGCGGACGGGGGGCCGTTAATAACTATGGCTACACCTTC. This encodes CASSGRGAVNNYGYTF. Together with reference TRBV2 and TRBJ1-2, the CDR3 gives the full variable domain: EPEVTQTPSHQVTQMGQEVILRCVPISNHLYFYWYRQILGQKVEFLVSFYNNEISEKSEIFDDQFSVERPDGSNFTLKIRSTKLEDSAMYFCASSGRGAVNNYGYTFGSGTRLTVV.

As regards this clone: The final CDR3 position lacks the conserved phenylalanine or tryptophan, pointing to a likely read error. The DNA is left out, because the CDR3 cannot be placed on it with certainty; the CDR3 is given as TCRdb lists it. This sequence joins TRBV9 and TRBJ2-7; the table assigns TRBD1, which was not confirmed against the DNA. Germline CDR1 SGDLS, CDR2 YYNGEE. The CDR3 has 12 amino acids, counting both end residues. The CDR3 reads CASSAEGTGLSL.

The V gene is TRBV10-2, the J gene TRBJ2-7, with 11 positions matching TRBD2. The length of the CDR3 is 14 residues. Germline V gene data show CDR1 as WSHSY and CDR2 as SAAADI. The J segment lost 2 bases and the V segment lost 6 bases, leaving 3 bases of the junction unmatched. The CDR3 bases are TGCGCCAGCAGCGTAGCGGGAGGGCCCTACGAGCAGTACTTC. Translated, it gives CASSVAGGPYEQYF.

The rearrangement uses TRBV5-8 and TRBJ2-3; tentatively, D is TRBD1 (6 bases). Germline V CDR1 and CDR2: SGHTS, YDEGEE. The CDR3 consists of 16 residues. V lost 0 bases, J lost 0 bases, and 11 bases lay in between. CDR3 sequence reads: CASSLESGVSTDTQYF. The CDR3 DNA sequence: TGTGCCAGCAGCTTGGAGTCAGGGGTCAGCACAGATACGCAGTATTTT. The full variable domain, in which reference TRBV5-8 and TRBJ2-3 provide the parts outside the CDR3, is EAGVTQSPTHLIKTRGQQATLRCSPISGHTSVYWYQQALGLGLQFLLWYDEGEERNRGNFPPRFSGRQFPNYSSELNVNALELEDSALYLCASSLESGVSTDTQYFGPGTRLTVL.

The chain has TRBV5-1 and TRBJ2-7; 13 bases align to TRBD2. The CDR3 runs 16 residues. Unmatched junction bases numbered 4, after V lost 4 bases and J lost 0 bases. In germline, CDR1 is SGHRS, CDR2 YFSETQ. CDR3 loop: CASSNGLAGDSYEQYF. CDR3 DNA: TGCGCCAGCAGCAACGGACTAGCGGGGGACTCCTACGAGCAGTACTTC.

The gene calls are TRBV7-2 and TRBJ2-1, with D possibly being TRBD2 (6 bases). The CDR3 loop spans 15 amino acids. The germline CDR1 and CDR2 sequences are SGHTA and FQGNSA. With 5 bases removed from V and 5 bases from J, the gap between germline ends came to 16 bases. CDR3: CASSLVGLNNNEQFF. DNA of the CDR3: TGTGCCAGCAGCCTAGTGGGACTGAACAACAATGAGCAGTTCTTC.

The chain employs TRBV30 and TRBJ1-2; no firm D call. The V end lost 5 bases, the J end lost 2 bases, and 9 bases lay between the germline ends. In germline, CDR1 is GTSNPN, CDR2 SVGIG (reference sequence). The CDR3 runs to 12 residues. The CDR3 nucleotides read TGTGCCTGGGCGGTCCTGAACTATGGCTACACCTTC. Encoded protein: CAWAVLNYGYTF.

The chain carries TRBV10-3 and TRBJ1-6; D may be TRBD1 (5 bases). Germline assignment: CDR1 ENHRY and CDR2 SYGVKD. There are 17 residues in the CDR3. Trimming took off 1 base at V and 7 bases at J, with 17 bases between the two ends. The CDR3 bases are TGTGCCATCAGTGAGTTTGGGGCAGTCCGAGACAATTCACCCCTCCACTTT. Translation: CAISEFGAVRDNSPLHF.

In DNA, the CDR3 is TGTGCCAGCAGTCAACCGGGACTCTGGGATTCACCCCTCCACTTT. Protein: CASSQPGLWDSPLHF. The J gene is TRBJ1-6, the V gene TRBV6-5; a possible D gene is TRBD1 (5 bases). The ends were cut back, 5 bases at V and 8 bases at J, with 16 bases in the middle. This CDR3 has 15 amino acids. Germline V gives CDR1 MNHEY, CDR2 SVGAGI.

The genes are TRBV7-9 and TRBJ2-3; 7 positions agree with TRBD1. The CDR3 is made up of 16 amino acids. Trimming took 5 bases from V and 0 from J; bases not matched to a gene: 8. Germline V gives CDR1 SEHNR, CDR2 FQNEAQ (reference sequence). CDR3 nucleotides: TGTGCCAGCAGCACGGACAGGCCCATTAGCACAGATACGCAGTATTTT. Its translation is CASSTDRPISTDTQYF.

This chain joins TRBV7-2 and TRBJ1-1, with unresolved D. V lost 5 bases and J lost 1, with 8 bases in between. This CDR3 spans 13 amino acids. The V gene's germline CDR1 is SGHTA and CDR2 FQGNSA. CDR3 sequence: CASSNEQNTEAFF. DNA for the CDR3: TGTGCCAGCAGCAACGAACAGAACACTGAAGCTTTCTTT.

The rearrangement links TRBV28 to TRBJ2-7, with TRBD2 matching over 8 bases. Trimming removed 7 bases from V and 3 bases from J; junction bases left unmatched: 20. CDR1 is MDHEN, CDR2 SYDVKM, per germline. This CDR3 contains 18 residues. The CDR3 is CASISSFGAAGGIYEQYF. In nucleotides, the CDR3 is TGTGCCAGCATCTCGTCGTTTGGCGCGGCGGGGGGTATCTACGAGCAGTACTTC.

There are a few counts of this clone. The genes are TRBV7-2 and TRBJ2-5; no clear D gene. CDR1 and CDR2 from the germline V gene are SGHTA and FQGNSA. This CDR3 comprises 13 residues. Trimming removed 0 bases at V and 2 bases at J, with 4 bases between. As DNA, the CDR3 is TGTGCCAGCAGCTTAGCTGTACAAGAGACCCAGTACTTC. Translated: CASSLAVQETQYF.

The V and J genes are TRBV19 and TRBJ2-2; 9 nucleotides align to TRBD2. V shed 3 bases and J 3 bases; nucleotides not matched to a gene: 2. Germline assignment: CDR1 LNHDA and CDR2 SQIVND (reference sequence). The CDR3 contains 15 residues. CDR3 in amino acids: CASSIIAGDTGELFF. CDR3 in DNA: TGTGCCAGTAGTATCATAGCGGGAGACACCGGGGAGCTGTTTTTT.

The rearrangement joins TRBV11-2 to TRBJ2-2; possibly TRBD1 for D (5 bases). Germline CDR1 reads SGHAT; CDR2 reads FQNNGV. This CDR3 contains 13 residues. V lost 2 bases and J lost 8, with 9 bases in between. CDR3 residues: CASSLQGEGELFF. The CDR3 DNA follows: TGTGCCAGCAGCTTACAGGGTGAGGGGGAGCTGTTTTTT.

The chain is built from TRBV29-1 and TRBJ2-3, with a tentative D call TRBD1 (6 bases). The V and J ends lost 5 bases and 4 bases respectively, with 10 bases between them. Germline CDR1 is SQVTM and CDR2 is ANQGSEA. The length of the CDR3 is 12 residues. CDR3 bases: TGCAGCGTTCGGCAGGGGCCAGATACGCAGTATTTT. Its translation: CSVRQGPDTQYF.

The chain joins TRBV9 to TRBJ1-1; unclear D gene. CDR1 is SGDLS and CDR2 is YYNGEE in the germline V gene. The CDR3 runs 14 residues. V was clipped by 4 bases and J by 5 bases, with 15 bases between them. As DNA, the CDR3 is TGTGCCAGCAGCCCGATGGAGGTTCCGACTGAAGCTTTCTTT. Translating it yields CASSPMEVPTEAFF.

The rearrangement links TRBV7-2 to TRBJ2-6; the D gene is possibly TRBD2 (6 bases). Germline assignment: CDR1 SGHTA and CDR2 FQGNSA. The ends were cut back, 6 bases at V and 4 bases at J, with 19 bases in the middle. The CDR3 contains 17 residues. DNA of the CDR3: TGTGCCAGCAGTTTGACCTCCGGGAGCTCCGGGGCCAACGTCCTGACTTTC. Protein product: CASSLTSGSSGANVLTF.

The rearrangement uses TRBV5-4 and TRBJ1-2, with TRBD1 as a possible D gene (5 bases). The CDR3 loop spans 15 amino acids. Per the germline V gene, CDR1 is SGHNT and CDR2 is YYREEE (reference sequence). V lost 4 bases and J 2 bases, leaving 15 bases between the germline ends. This CDR3 reads CASSRTTAPNYGYTF. CDR3 DNA: TGTGCCAGCAGCCGTACGACAGCCCCCAACTATGGCTACACCTTC.

This clone was recorded once. The rearrangement uses TRBV7-2 and TRBJ2-3; tentatively, D is TRBD2 (6 bases). Germline-derived CDR1 and CDR2 are SGHTA and FQGNSA. The V gene lost 4 bases and the J gene lost 1 base, with 15 bases spanning the gap. The length of the CDR3 is 16 residues. CDR3 amino acids: CASSSASASGTDTQYF. The DNA of the CDR3 is TGTGCCAGCAGCTCCGCTAGCGCCTCAGGCACAGATACGCAGTATTTT.

This clone has more than one count but fewer than ten. The chain combines TRBV9 with TRBJ1-1; 7 nucleotides align to TRBD1. V was pared by 0 bases and J by 10 bases, with 6 bases of the junction left unmatched. Germline-derived CDR1 and CDR2 are SGDLS and YYNGEE. The CDR3 contains 13 residues. This chain's CDR3 is CASSVAEGARAFF. The CDR3, as DNA: TGTGCCAGCAGCGTAGCGGAGGGGGCTAGAGCTTTCTTT. Together with reference TRBV9 and TRBJ1-1, the CDR3 gives the full variable domain: DSGVTQTPKHLITATGQRVTLRCSPRSGDLSVYWYQQSLDQGLQFLIQYYNGEERAKGNILERFSAQQFPDLHSELNLSSLELGDSALYFCASSVAEGARAFFGQGTRLTVV.

The genes are TRBV7-2 and TRBJ2-3; D is ambiguous. V was pared by 2 bases and J by 0 bases, with 12 bases between. Germline CDR1 and CDR2: SGHTA and FQGNSA. The CDR3 runs 16 residues. This chain's CDR3 is CASSLSRVASTDTQYF. DNA for the CDR3: TGTGCCAGCAGCTTAAGTCGGGTCGCAAGCACAGATACGCAGTATTTT.

This clone has just a few counts. The chain combines TRBV10-3 with TRBJ1-1, with TRBD1 matching over 9 bases. Germline trimming cut 2 bases from V and 5 bases from J; bases unmatched to any gene: 6. CDR1 and CDR2 from the germline V gene are ENHRY and SYGVKD. The length of the CDR3 is 15 residues. The CDR3 spells CAISEGGTGRTEAFF. The CDR3 region has the DNA TGTGCCATCAGTGAGGGGGGGACAGGGAGGACTGAAGCTTTCTTT.

The CDR3 nucleotides read TGCGCCAGCAGTGTCCAAACAGAGAACACCGGGGAGCTGTTTTTT. Protein sequence: CASSVQTENTGELFF. This chain links TRBV5-1 with TRBJ2-2; D is unresolved. The CDR3 totals 15 residues. From germline, CDR1 is SGHRS and CDR2 YFSETQ. V gave up 5 bases and J gave up 1 base, with 12 bases separating them.

The rearrangement uses TRBV7-2 and TRBJ2-7; 7 bases map to TRBD2. The CDR3 covers 14 residues. J lost 3 bases, V lost 1 base, and 3 bases had no gene match. In germline, CDR1 is SGHTA, CDR2 FQGNSA. This CDR3 is CASSLGGGSYEQYF. CDR3 in DNA: TGTGCCAGCAGCTTAGGTGGCGGGAGCTACGAGCAGTACTTC.

The chain has TRBV15 and TRBJ2-1; 7 bases align to TRBD1. Per germline, CDR1 LNHNV and CDR2 YYDKDF (reference sequence). The CDR3 has 14 residues. Unmatched junction bases numbered 6, after V lost 8 bases and J lost 2 bases. The CDR3, as DNA: TGTGCCACCGGGGACAGCAACCCCTACAATGAGCAGTTCTTC. This codes for CATGDSNPYNEQFF.

The CDR3 region has the DNA TGCGCCAGCAGCCTTATCACAGGGGACACTTCCTCTGGAAACACCATATATTTT. This codes for CASSLITGDTSSGNTIYF. The chain employs TRBV5-1 and TRBJ1-3; 7 bases agree with TRBD1. Per germline, CDR1 SGHRS and CDR2 YFSETQ. CDR3 length equals 18 residues. J gave up 0 bases and V 4 bases, and 13 bases lay outside the gene matches.